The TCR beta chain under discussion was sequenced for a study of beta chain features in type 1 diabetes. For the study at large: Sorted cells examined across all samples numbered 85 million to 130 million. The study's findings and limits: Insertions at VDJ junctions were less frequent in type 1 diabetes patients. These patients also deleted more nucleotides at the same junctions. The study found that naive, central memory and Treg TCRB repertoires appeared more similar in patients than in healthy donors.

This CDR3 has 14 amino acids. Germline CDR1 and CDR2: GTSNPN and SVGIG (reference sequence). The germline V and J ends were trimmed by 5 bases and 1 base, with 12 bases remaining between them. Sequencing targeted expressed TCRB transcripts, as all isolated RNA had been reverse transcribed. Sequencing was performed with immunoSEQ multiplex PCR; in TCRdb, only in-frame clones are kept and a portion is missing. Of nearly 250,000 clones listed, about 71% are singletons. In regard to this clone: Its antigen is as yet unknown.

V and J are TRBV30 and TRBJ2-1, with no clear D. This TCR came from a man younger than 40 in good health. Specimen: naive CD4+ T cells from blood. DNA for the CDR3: TGTGCCTGGGGGTACGGCAGTTCCTACAATGAGCAGTTCTTC. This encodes CAWGYGSSYNEQFF.